The 29 T cell receptor beta chains reported below all come from one sample, sequenced in a study of T cell responses to AZD1222 COVID-19 vaccine. Produced via immunoSEQ multiplex PCR; TCRdb's table is partial and in-frame only. The sample holds over 150,000 clones, around 90% seen once. Sequenced here: peripheral blood, sampled on day 0 of AZD1222 vaccination. The origin of the receptors is an adult in good health.

The DNA for the CDR3 is TGCGCCAGCAACACCAGGGGGCTAGGCGGCGGGTACGAGCAGTACTTC. It is translated as CASNTRGLGGGYEQYF. This chain links TRBV10-2 with TRBJ2-7; 8 bases agree with TRBD1. This CDR3 is 16 amino acids long. The V segment lost 7 bases and the J segment 4 bases; nucleotides outside the gene matches: 15. Germline assignment: CDR1 WSHSY and CDR2 SAAADI.

This rearrangement joins TRBV9 to TRBJ1-2; D is ambiguous. CDR3 length: 14 residues. V was shortened by 7 bases and J by 1 base, with 14 bases between the two germline ends. Germline lookup yields CDR1 SGDLS and CDR2 YYNGEE. CDR3 in DNA: TGTGCCAGCCAGGAAGTGGGGAGTAACTATGGCTACACCTTC. It yields the protein CASQEVGSNYGYTF.

With regard to this clone: Other DNA sequences in this sample translate to the same CDR3. The chain links TRBV6-5 to TRBJ1-1; no definite D call. Trimming shortened V by 6 bases and J by 1 base, and 3 bases separated the two germline ends. The CDR3 runs to 11 residues. CDR1 is MNHEY, CDR2 SVGAGI, per germline. CDR3 sequence (DNA): TGTGCCAGCAGCAAGAACACTGAAGCTTTCTTT. It is translated as CASSKNTEAFF.

The chain couples TRBV18 to TRBJ1-4; D not resolved. Trimming shortened V by 3 bases and J by 8 bases, and 10 bases separated the two germline ends. Per the germline V gene, CDR1 is KGHSH and CDR2 is LQKENI. This CDR3 has 13 residues. The CDR3 DNA reads TGTGCCAGCTCACCCGGGCAAGGGGAAAAACTGTTTTTT. Translated: CASSPGQGEKLFF. The variable domain in full, with the rest retrieved from reference TRBV18 and TRBJ1-4, is NAGVMQNPRHLVRRRGQEARLRCSPMKGHSHVYWYRQLPEEGLKFMVYLQKENIIDESGMPKERFSAEFPKEGPSILRIQQVVRGDSAAYFCASSPGQGEKLFFGSGTQLSVL.

This sequence joins TRBV19 and TRBJ2-7, with D maybe TRBD2 (6 bases). The CDR3 totals 13 residues. Germline loops: CDR1 LNHDA, CDR2 SQIVND (reference sequence). The V gene lost 5 bases and the J gene lost 7 bases, with 15 bases spanning the gap. The CDR3 here is CASSHGGLGEQYF. The CDR3 coding sequence is TGTGCCAGTAGTCACGGGGGTTTGGGTGAGCAGTACTTC.

The chain links TRBV7-9 to TRBJ2-3, with D perhaps matching TRBD2 (6 bases). The V end lost 5 bases, the J end lost 6 bases, and 12 bases lay between the germline ends. Germline CDR1 reads SEHNR; CDR2 reads FQNEAQ (reference sequence). The CDR3 spans 13 residues. This CDR3 is CASSVAGRDTQYF. In nucleotides, the CDR3 is TGTGCCAGCAGCGTTGCAGGGAGGGATACGCAGTATTTT.

The chain has TRBV11-2 and TRBJ1-1; D perhaps matches TRBD1 (5 bases). The CDR3 runs 12 residues. Deletions cut 1 base from V and 11 bases from J, with 11 bases between. Germline loops: CDR1 SGHAT, CDR2 FQNNGV. CDR3 DNA sequence: TGTGCCAGCAGCTTAGTGACAGATCGGGCTTTCTTT. It yields the protein CASSLVTDRAFF.

This clone occurred once. This chain joins TRBV6-5 and TRBJ2-5, with 10 nucleotides matching TRBD2. J gave up 2 bases and V 7 bases, and 7 bases lay outside the gene matches. CDR3 length: 15 amino acids. The germline V gene encodes CDR1 MNHEY and CDR2 SVGAGI. CDR3: CASKQREGRQETQYF. The CDR3, as DNA: TGTGCCAGCAAACAGCGGGAGGGCCGGCAAGAGACCCAGTACTTC.

The genes are TRBV14 and TRBJ1-2; D not resolved. Germline values: CDR1 SGHDN, CDR2 FVKESK. Trimming removed 5 bases from V and 8 bases from J, with 15 bases in between. The CDR3 is 13 residues long. The CDR3 sequence: CASSSFNDDGYTF. CDR3 in DNA: TGTGCCAGCAGCTCATTCAACGATGACGGCTACACCTTC.

This chain connects TRBV27 to TRBJ2-3; D gene unclear. CDR1 and CDR2 from the germline V gene are MNHEY and SMNVEV (reference sequence). The CDR3 loop spans 16 amino acids. V was trimmed by 2 bases and J by 2 bases, leaving 14 bases between them. CDR3 DNA sequence: TGTGCCAGCAGTTTACTCCGGGCTGGGAACACAGATACGCAGTATTTT. Amino acid sequence: CASSLLRAGNTDTQYF.

V is TRBV11-3 and J is TRBJ2-1; no definite D call. CDR1 and CDR2 (germline): SGHNT, YENEEA. The V and J ends lost 4 bases and 4 bases respectively, with 8 bases between them. The CDR3 is made up of 13 amino acids. The CDR3, as DNA: TGTGCCAGCAGCTCTCTGACGTACAATGAGCAGTTCTTC. The encoded protein is CASSSLTYNEQFF.

CDR3 nucleotides: TGTGCCAGCAGCTTGGATCCGGCGACCTATGGCTACACCTTC. Residues: CASSLDPATYGYTF. The V call is TRBV5-4, the J call TRBJ1-2; D unresolved. The CDR3 extends over 14 amino acids. The ends were cut back, 0 bases at V and 4 bases at J, with 10 bases in the middle. CDR1 and CDR2 (germline): SGHNT, YYREEE (reference sequence).

V usage is TRBV28 and J usage is TRBJ1-5; D unclear. CDR3 length: 13 amino acids. Germline-derived CDR1 and CDR2 are MDHEN and SYDVKM. V lost 6 bases, J lost 5 bases, and 11 bases lay in between. The CDR3 reads CASSPTPDQPQHF. The CDR3 DNA follows: TGTGCCAGCAGCCCCACGCCTGATCAGCCCCAGCATTTT.

The gene calls are TRBV28 and TRBJ1-5, with 9 bases matching TRBD1. Germline trimming cut 5 bases from V and 6 bases from J; bases unmatched to any gene: 5. CDR3 length: 14 amino acids. The V gene's germline CDR1 is MDHEN and CDR2 SYDVKM. CDR3 residues: CASSDRGLGQPQHF. CDR3 sequence (DNA): TGTGCCAGCAGTGACAGGGGGTTGGGTCAGCCCCAGCATTTT.

The V and J genes are TRBV29-1 and TRBJ1-4; D possibly corresponds to TRBD1 (5 bases). The germline CDR1 and CDR2 sequences are SQVTM and ANQGSEA. The CDR3 runs 14 residues. Trimming cost V 7 bases and J 7 bases, with 19 bases left between them. CDR3 in amino acids: CSAGGNMRGEKLFF. CDR3 in DNA: TGCAGCGCCGGGGGGAATATGCGCGGTGAAAAACTGTTTTTT.

This chain uses TRBV2 with TRBJ2-1; possible D gene TRBD1, 5 bases. The germline V gene encodes CDR1 SNHLY and CDR2 FYNNEI. V was pared by 3 bases and J by 5 bases, with 11 bases between. The CDR3 is 14 residues long. CDR3 region: CASSEQGVNNEQFF. The CDR3 DNA follows: TGTGCCAGCAGTGAGCAGGGCGTGAACAATGAGCAGTTCTTC.

The rearrangement links TRBV9 to TRBJ2-5, with 16 bases identical to TRBD2. Germline V gene lookup returns CDR1 SGDLS and CDR2 YYNGEE. J lost 2 bases, V lost 4 bases, and 8 bases had no gene match. This CDR3 contains 18 residues. The CDR3 DNA follows: TGTGCCAGCAGCCCGGGGACTAGCGGGGGGGTTATTCAAGAGACCCAGTACTTC. Protein product: CASSPGTSGGVIQETQYF.

The rearrangement links TRBV18 to TRBJ1-1; TRBD1 matches at 12 bases. The trim removed 4 bases at V and 6 bases at J, leaving 3 bases unmatched. CDR1 and CDR2 from the germline V gene are KGHSH and LQKENI. This CDR3 spans 14 amino acids. Here the CDR3 reads CASSRDRGRSEAFF. The CDR3 DNA reads as TGTGCCAGCTCACGGGACAGGGGGCGCTCTGAAGCTTTCTTT.

V gene TRBV6-5 combines with J gene TRBJ2-2; D is undetermined. The CDR3 is 13 amino acids. Germline V lookup: CDR1 MNHEY, CDR2 SVGAGI. V shed 7 bases and J shed 1 base, with 7 bases lying between them. The CDR3 reads CASMGVNTGELFF. CDR3 in DNA: TGTGCCAGCATGGGTGTGAACACCGGGGAGCTGTTTTTT.

This clone was observed once. The chain has TRBV21-1 and TRBJ2-7; TRBD1, as called in the table, went unchecked against the DNA. TRBV21-1 is a known pseudogene. The CDR3 has 17 amino acids. CDR3 in DNA: TGTGCCAGCAGCACGTCTTTAGTTCCGGGACATCCCTACGAGCAGTACTTC. It codes for CASSTSLVPGHPYEQYF.

A single count supports this clone. The chain links TRBV25-1 to TRBJ1-1, with D possibly being TRBD1 (6 bases). Trimming removed 2 bases at V and 4 bases at J, with 14 bases between. CDR1 MGHDK and CDR2 SYGVNS come from the germline V gene. This CDR3 has 15 residues. In DNA form, the CDR3 reads TGTGCCAGCAGTGAAGGAGGGGGAAGGGCCACTGAAGCTTTCTTT. It yields the protein CASSEGGGRATEAFF. The full variable domain, rest sourced from reference TRBV25-1 and TRBJ1-1, is EADIYQTPRYLVIGTGKKITLECSQTMGHDKMYWYQQDPGMELHLIHYSYGVNSTEKGDLSSESTVSRIRTEHFPLTLESARPSHTSQYLCASSEGGGRATEAFFGQGTRLTVV.

The chain combines TRBV11-3 with TRBJ1-1; D not resolved. The ends were cut back, 4 bases at V and 2 bases at J, with 5 bases in the middle. This CDR3 contains 12 residues. Germline CDR1 reads SGHNT; CDR2 reads YENEEA. The CDR3 loop reads CASSSRNTEAFF. The DNA for the CDR3 is TGTGCCAGCAGCTCTCGTAACACTGAAGCTTTCTTT. The full variable domain, with the rest looked up from reference TRBV11-3 and TRBJ1-1, is EAGVVQSPRYKIIEKKQPVAFWCNPISGHNTLYWYLQNLGQGPELLIRYENEEAVDDSQLPKDRFSAERLKGVDSTLKIQPAELGDSAVYLCASSSRNTEAFFGQGTRLTVV.

CDR3 loop: CASNLQGYQPQHF. CDR3 in DNA: TGTGCCAGCAACCTACAGGGGTATCAGCCCCAGCATTTT. The V and J genes are TRBV6-5 and TRBJ1-5; 7 bases are a match to TRBD1. The germline V gene encodes CDR1 MNHEY and CDR2 SVGAGI. V trimming: 7 bases; J trimming: 5 bases; junction bases outside the gene matches: 5. This CDR3 has 13 amino acids.

The V gene is TRBV30, the J gene TRBJ2-7; 8 bases are shared with TRBD1. The CDR3 is made up of 18 amino acids. V lost 0 bases and J lost 2; bases outside the gene matches: 15. CDR1 GTSNPN and CDR2 SVGIG come from the germline V gene (reference sequence). CDR3 amino acids: CAWSVLRPDRVPPYEQYF. The DNA of the CDR3 is TGTGCCTGGAGTGTACTCCGCCCGGACAGGGTTCCCCCCTACGAGCAGTACTTC.

V and J are TRBV2 and TRBJ2-1, with 7 bases that match TRBD2. The CDR3 consists of 17 residues. CDR1 is SNHLY, CDR2 FYNNEI, per germline. With V trimmed by 1 base and J by 7 bases, 13 bases remained unmatched. The CDR3 DNA reads TGTGCCAGCAGTGAAGTGGTGGTGGGAGGGCCTGGTAATGAGCAGTTCTTC. Translating gives CASSEVVVGGPGNEQFF.

The V call is TRBV5-1, the J call TRBJ2-3; no reliable D call. Trimming stripped 5 bases from V and 0 bases from J, with 10 bases between. Germline V gene data show CDR1 as SGHRS and CDR2 as YFSETQ. The CDR3 spans 14 residues. Here the CDR3 reads CASRDQSSTDTQYF. In DNA form, the CDR3 reads TGCGCCAGCAGGGACCAATCTAGCACAGATACGCAGTATTTT.

The V call is TRBV3-1 (or the pseudogene TRBV3-2), the J call TRBJ1-1, with 9 nucleotides matching TRBD1. The V and J ends lost 4 bases and 11 bases, in that order; junction bases with no gene match: 8. Germline lookup yields CDR1 LGHDT and CDR2 YNNKEL (reference sequence). CDR3 size: 13 residues. CDR3 protein: CASSLTGGLEAFF. In DNA form, the CDR3 reads TGTGCCAGCAGCCTCACAGGGGGCCTGGAGGCTTTCTTT.

The sample holds one count of this clone. V and J are TRBV27 and TRBJ2-7; D not resolved. Trimming stripped 6 bases from V and 3 bases from J, with 15 bases between. CDR3 length equals 14 residues. In germline, CDR1 is MNHEY, CDR2 SMNVEV (reference sequence). CDR3 nucleotides: TGTGCCAGCAGCCCTGGGTCGGTCCACTACGAGCAGTACTTC. This gives the protein CASSPGSVHYEQYF.

This clone was seen only a few times. The genes are TRBV1 and TRBJ1-5; the table's TRBD1 call for D was not verified on the DNA. TRBV1 is tagged as a pseudogene. CDR3 size: 15 residues. The CDR3 nucleotides read TGCACCAGCAGTAAGGACAGGGGGCGTTGCAAGCCCCAGCATTTT. Translated: CTSSKDRGRCKPQHF.